Reported below is one T cell receptor beta chain. The data were taken from a study of cytomegalovirus exposure and HLA in healthy donors. Donors in the study were healthy people who gave bone marrow. The PCR contained 60 Vbeta and 13 Jbeta primers. Sequencing was performed with immunoSEQ multiplex PCR; in TCRdb, only in-frame clones are kept and a portion is missing. Here the sample spans about 100,000 clones, 75% to 85% being singletons. The length of the CDR3 is 18 residues. V lost 7 bases, J lost 6 bases, and 15 bases stayed unmatched. CDR1 is LNHDA, CDR2 SQIVND, per germline (reference sequence). The chain is built from TRBV19 and TRBJ2-2, with 12 bases matching TRBD1. Sample: PBMCs. This clonotype originated in a female donor in good health and CMV-seropositive. Written as DNA, the CDR3 is TGTGCCAGTACCCCCCAGGGCCCGGGACAGGGGGCTCCCGGGGAGCTGTTTTTT. It yields the protein CASTPQGPGQGAPGELFF.